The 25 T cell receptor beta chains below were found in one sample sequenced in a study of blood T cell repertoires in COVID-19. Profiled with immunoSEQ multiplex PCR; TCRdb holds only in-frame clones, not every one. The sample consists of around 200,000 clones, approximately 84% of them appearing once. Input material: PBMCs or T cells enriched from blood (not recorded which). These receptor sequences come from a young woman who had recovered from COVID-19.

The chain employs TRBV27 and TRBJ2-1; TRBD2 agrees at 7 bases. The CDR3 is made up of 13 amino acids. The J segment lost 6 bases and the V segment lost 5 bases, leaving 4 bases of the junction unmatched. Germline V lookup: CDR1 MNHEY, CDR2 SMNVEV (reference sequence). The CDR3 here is CASSARTSNEQFF. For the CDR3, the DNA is TGTGCCAGCAGTGCCAGGACTAGCAATGAGCAGTTCTTC.

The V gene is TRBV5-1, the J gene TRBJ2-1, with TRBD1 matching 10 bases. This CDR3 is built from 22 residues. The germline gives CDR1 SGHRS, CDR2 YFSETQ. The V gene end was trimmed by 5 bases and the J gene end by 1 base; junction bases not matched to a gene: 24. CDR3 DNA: TGCGCCAGCAGTGTCCGGGACAGGGGTGGCGCGGGAGAAGGGTGGTCCTACAATGAGCAGTTCTTC. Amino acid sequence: CASSVRDRGGAGEGWSYNEQFF.

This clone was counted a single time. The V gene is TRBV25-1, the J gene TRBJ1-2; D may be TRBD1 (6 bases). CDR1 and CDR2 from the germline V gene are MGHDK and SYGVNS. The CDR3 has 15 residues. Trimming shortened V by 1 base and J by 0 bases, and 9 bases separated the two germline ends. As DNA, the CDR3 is TGTGCCAGCAGTGAATTTACAGGGTCTAACTATGGCTACACCTTC. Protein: CASSEFTGSNYGYTF.

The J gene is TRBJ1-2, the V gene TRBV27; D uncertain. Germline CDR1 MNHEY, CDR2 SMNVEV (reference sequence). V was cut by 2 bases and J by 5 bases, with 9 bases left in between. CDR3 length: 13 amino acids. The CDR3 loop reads CASSLPTLYGYTF. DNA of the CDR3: TGTGCCAGCAGTTTACCCACATTGTATGGCTACACCTTC.

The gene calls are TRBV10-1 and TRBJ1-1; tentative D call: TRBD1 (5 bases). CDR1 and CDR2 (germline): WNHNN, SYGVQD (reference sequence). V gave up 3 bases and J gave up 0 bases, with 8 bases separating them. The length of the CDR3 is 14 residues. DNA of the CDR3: TGCGCCAGCAGTGATGCCAGGGTGAACACTGAAGCTTTCTTT. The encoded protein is CASSDARVNTEAFF.

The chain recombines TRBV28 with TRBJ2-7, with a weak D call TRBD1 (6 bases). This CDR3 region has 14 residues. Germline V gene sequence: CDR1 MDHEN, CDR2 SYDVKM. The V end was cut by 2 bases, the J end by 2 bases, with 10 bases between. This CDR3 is CASSLPPGAYEQYF. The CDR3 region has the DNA TGTGCCAGCAGTTTACCCCCAGGGGCCTACGAGCAGTACTTC.

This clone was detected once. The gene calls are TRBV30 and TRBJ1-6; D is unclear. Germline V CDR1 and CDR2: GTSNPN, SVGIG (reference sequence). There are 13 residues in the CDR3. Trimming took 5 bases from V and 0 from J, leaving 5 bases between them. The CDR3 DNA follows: TGTGCCTGGCAGGCCTCCTATAATTCACCCCTCCACTTT. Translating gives CAWQASYNSPLHF.

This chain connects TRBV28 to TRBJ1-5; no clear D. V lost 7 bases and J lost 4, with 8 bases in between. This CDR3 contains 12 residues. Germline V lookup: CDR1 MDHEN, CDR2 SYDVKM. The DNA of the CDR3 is TGTGCCAGCATCGCGGTTAATCAGCCCCAGCATTTT. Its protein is CASIAVNQPQHF.

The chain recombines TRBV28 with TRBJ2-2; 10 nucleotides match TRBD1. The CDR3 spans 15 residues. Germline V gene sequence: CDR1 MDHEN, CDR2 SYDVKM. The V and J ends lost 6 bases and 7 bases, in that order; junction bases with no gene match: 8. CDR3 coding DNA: TGTGCCAGCAGACCTCCGGGACAGGGGCGCGGGGAGCTGTTTTTT. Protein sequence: CASRPPGQGRGELFF.

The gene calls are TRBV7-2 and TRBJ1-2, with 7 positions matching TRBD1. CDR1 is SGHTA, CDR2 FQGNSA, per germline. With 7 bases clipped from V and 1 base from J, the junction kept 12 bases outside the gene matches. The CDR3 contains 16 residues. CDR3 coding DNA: TGTGCCAGCATCCCGGACAGGTGGACCCTTAACTATGGCTACACCTTC. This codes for CASIPDRWTLNYGYTF.

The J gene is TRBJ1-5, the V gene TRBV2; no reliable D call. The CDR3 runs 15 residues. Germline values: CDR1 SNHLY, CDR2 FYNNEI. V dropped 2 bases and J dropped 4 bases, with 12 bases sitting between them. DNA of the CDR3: TGTGCCAGCAGTGAAAGCGGGCAGCCTAATCAGCCCCAGCATTTT. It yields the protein CASSESGQPNQPQHF. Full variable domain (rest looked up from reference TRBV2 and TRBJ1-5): EPEVTQTPSHQVTQMGQEVILRCVPISNHLYFYWYRQILGQKVEFLVSFYNNEISEKSEIFDDQFSVERPDGSNFTLKIRSTKLEDSAMYFCASSESGQPNQPQHFGDGTRLSIL.

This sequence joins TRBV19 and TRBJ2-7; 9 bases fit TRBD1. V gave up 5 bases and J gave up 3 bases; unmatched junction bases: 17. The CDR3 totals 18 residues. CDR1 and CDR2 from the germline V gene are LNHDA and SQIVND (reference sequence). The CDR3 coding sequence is TGTGCCAGTAGTCTAATGGGACAGGGACATCCTTCTCACTACGAGCAGTACTTC. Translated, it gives CASSLMGQGHPSHYEQYF.

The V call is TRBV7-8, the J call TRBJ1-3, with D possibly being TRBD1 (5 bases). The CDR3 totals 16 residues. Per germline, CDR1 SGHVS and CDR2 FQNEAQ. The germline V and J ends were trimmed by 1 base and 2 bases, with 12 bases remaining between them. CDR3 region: CASSLDSGSPGNTIYF. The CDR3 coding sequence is TGTGCCAGCAGCTTAGACTCAGGGTCCCCTGGAAACACCATATATTTT. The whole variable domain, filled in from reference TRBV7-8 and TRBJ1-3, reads GAGVSQSPRYKVAKRGQDVALRCDPISGHVSLFWYQQALGQGPEFLTYFQNEAQLDKSGLPSDRFFAERPEGSVSTLKIQRTQQEDSAVYLCASSLDSGSPGNTIYFGEGSWLTVV.

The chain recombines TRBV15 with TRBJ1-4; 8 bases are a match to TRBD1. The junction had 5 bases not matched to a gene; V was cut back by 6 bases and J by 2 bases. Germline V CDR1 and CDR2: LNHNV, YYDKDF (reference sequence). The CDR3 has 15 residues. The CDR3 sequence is CATSKQGVTNEKLFF. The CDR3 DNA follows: TGTGCCACCAGTAAACAGGGGGTTACTAATGAAAAACTGTTTTTT.

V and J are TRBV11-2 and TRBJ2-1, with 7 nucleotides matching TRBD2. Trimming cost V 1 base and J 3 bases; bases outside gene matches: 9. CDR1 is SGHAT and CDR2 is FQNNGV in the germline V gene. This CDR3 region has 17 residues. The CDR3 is CASSLGVGGSFYNEQFF. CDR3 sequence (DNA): TGTGCCAGCAGCTTAGGGGTCGGGGGGTCCTTCTACAATGAGCAGTTCTTC. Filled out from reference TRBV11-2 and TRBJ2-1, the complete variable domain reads EAGVAQSPRYKIIEKRQSVAFWCNPISGHATLYWYQQILGQGPKLLIQFQNNGVVDDSQLPKDRFSAERLKGVDSTLKIQPAKLEDSAVYLCASSLGVGGSFYNEQFFGPGTRLTVL.

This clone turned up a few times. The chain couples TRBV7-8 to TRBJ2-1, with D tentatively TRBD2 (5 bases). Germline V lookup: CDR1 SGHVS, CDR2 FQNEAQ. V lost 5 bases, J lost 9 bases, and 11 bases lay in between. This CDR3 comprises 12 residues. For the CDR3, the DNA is TGTGCCAGCAGCCCCGGGGTTGGTGAGCAGTTCTTC. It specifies CASSPGVGEQFF.

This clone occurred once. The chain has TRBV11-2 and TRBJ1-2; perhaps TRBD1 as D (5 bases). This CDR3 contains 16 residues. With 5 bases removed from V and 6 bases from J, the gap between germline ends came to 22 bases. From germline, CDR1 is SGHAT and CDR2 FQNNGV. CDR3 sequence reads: CASSQISGRLGDGYTF. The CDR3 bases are TGTGCCAGCAGCCAAATCTCAGGGAGGCTGGGGGATGGCTACACCTTC.

The CDR3 DNA is TGCGCCAGCAGCTTGGGACAGAGAGAGACCCAGTACTTC. It yields the protein CASSLGQRETQYF. The rearrangement links TRBV5-1 to TRBJ2-5; D possibly corresponds to TRBD1 (5 bases). CDR3 size: 13 residues. V lost 0 bases, J lost 4 bases, and 7 bases lay in between. Germline V lookup: CDR1 SGHRS, CDR2 YFSETQ.

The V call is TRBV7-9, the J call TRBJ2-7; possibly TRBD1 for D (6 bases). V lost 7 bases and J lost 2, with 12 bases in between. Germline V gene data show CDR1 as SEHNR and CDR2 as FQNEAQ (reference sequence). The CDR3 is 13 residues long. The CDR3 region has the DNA TGTGCCAGCACAAACAGGGTCACCTACGAGCAGTACGTC. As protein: CASTNRVTYEQYV.

CDR3 nucleotide sequence: TGTGCCAGCAGACGGAGGCTCACAGGGGCCAACGTCCTGACTTTC. It yields the protein CASRRRLTGANVLTF. The chain uses TRBV2 and TRBJ2-6; D may be TRBD2 (5 bases). The CDR3 is made up of 15 amino acids. Trimming removed 6 bases at V and 4 bases at J, with 13 bases between. CDR1 and CDR2 from the germline V gene are SNHLY and FYNNEI.

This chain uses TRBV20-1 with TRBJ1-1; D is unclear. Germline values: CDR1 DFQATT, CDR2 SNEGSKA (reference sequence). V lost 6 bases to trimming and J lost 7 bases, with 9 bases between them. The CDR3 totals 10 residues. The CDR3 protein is CSARHHEAFF. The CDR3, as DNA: TGCAGTGCGAGGCATCATGAAGCTTTCTTT.

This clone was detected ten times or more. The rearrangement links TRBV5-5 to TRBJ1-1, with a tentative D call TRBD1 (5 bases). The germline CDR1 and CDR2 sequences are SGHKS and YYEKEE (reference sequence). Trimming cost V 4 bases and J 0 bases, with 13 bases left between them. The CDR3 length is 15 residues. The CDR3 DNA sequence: TGTGCCAGCAGCACGAAGACGGACATGAACACTGAAGCTTTCTTT. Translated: CASSTKTDMNTEAFF. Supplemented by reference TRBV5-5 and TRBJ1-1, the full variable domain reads DAGVTQSPTHLIKTRGQQVTLRCSPISGHKSVSWYQQVLGQGPQFIFQYYEKEERGRGNFPDRFSARQFPNYSSELNVNALLLGDSALYLCASSTKTDMNTEAFFGQGTRLTVV.

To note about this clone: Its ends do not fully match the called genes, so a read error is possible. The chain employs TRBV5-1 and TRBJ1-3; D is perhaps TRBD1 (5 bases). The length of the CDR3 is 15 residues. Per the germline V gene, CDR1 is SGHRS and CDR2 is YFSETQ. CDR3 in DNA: TGCGCCAGCACCTTGTCGGGGGTCTCTGGAAACACCATATATTTT. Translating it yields CASTLSGVSGNTIYF.

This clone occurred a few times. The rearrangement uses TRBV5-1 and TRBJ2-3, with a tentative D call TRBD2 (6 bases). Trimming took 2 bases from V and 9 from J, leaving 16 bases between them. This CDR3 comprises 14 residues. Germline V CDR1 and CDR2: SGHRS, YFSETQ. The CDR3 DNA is TGCGCCAGCAGCTTAGGAGGCGGGGTTCAAACGCAGTATTTT. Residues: CASSLGGGVQTQYF. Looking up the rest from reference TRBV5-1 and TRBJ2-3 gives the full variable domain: KAGVTQTPRYLIKTRGQQVTLSCSPISGHRSVSWYQQTPGQGLQFLFEYFSETQRNKGNFPGRFSGRQFSNSRSEMNVSTLELGDSALYLCASSLGGGVQTQYFGPGTRLTVL.

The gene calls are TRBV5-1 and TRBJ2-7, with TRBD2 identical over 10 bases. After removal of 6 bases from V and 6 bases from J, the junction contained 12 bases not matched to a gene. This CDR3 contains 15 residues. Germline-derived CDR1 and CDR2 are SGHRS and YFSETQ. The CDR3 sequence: CASTLGVAGGGEQYF. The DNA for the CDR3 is TGCGCCAGCACCCTCGGGGTAGCGGGAGGCGGCGAGCAGTACTTC.